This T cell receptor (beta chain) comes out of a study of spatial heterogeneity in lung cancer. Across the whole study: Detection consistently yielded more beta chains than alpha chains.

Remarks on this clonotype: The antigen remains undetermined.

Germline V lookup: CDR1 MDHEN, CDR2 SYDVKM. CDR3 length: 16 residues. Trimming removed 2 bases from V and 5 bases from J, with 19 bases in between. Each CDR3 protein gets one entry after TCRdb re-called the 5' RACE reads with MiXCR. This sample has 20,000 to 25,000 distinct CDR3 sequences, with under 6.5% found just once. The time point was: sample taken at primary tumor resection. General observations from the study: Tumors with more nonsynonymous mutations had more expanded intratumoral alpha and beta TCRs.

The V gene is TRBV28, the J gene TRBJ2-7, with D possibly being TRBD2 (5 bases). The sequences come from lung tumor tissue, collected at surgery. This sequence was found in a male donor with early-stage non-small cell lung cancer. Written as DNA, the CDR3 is TGTGCCAGCAGTTTACACAACCAAGGACTCTTGAACGAGCAGTACTTC. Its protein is CASSLHNQGLLNEQYF.